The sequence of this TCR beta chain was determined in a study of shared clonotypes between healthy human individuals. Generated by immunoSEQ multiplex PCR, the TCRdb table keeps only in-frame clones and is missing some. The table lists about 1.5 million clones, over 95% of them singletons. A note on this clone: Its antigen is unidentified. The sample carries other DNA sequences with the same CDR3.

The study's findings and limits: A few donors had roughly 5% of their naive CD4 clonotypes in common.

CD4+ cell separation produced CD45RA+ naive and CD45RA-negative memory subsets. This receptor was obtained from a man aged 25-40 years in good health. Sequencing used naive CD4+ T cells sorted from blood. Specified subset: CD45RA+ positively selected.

The CDR3 region is CASRDRGGQPQHF. As DNA, the CDR3 is TGTGCCAGCCGGGACAGGGGGGGCCAGCCCCAGCATTTT. This chain links TRBV2 with TRBJ1-5; 11 nucleotides align to TRBD1. This CDR3 has 13 residues. Trimming took 8 bases from V and 7 from J; bases not matched to a gene: 4. Germline-derived CDR1 and CDR2 are SNHLY and FYNNEI.